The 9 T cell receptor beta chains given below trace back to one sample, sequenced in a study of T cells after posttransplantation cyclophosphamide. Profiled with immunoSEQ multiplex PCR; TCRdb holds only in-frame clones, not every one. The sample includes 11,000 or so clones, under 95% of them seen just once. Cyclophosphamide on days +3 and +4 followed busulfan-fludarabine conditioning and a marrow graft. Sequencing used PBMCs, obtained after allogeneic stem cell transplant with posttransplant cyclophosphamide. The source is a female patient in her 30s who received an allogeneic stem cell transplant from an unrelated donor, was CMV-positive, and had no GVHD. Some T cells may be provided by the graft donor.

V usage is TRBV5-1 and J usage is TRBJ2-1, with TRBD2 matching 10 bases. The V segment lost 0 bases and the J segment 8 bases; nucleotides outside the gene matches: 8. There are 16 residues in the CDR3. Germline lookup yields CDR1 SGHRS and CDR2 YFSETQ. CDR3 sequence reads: CASSLVMSSGSDEQFF. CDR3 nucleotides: TGCGCCAGCAGCTTGGTCATGTCTAGCGGGAGTGATGAGCAGTTCTTC. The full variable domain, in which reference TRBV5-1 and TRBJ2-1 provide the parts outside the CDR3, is KAGVTQTPRYLIKTRGQQVTLSCSPISGHRSVSWYQQTPGQGLQFLFEYFSETQRNKGNFPGRFSGRQFSNSRSEMNVSTLELGDSALYLCASSLVMSSGSDEQFFGPGTRLTVL.

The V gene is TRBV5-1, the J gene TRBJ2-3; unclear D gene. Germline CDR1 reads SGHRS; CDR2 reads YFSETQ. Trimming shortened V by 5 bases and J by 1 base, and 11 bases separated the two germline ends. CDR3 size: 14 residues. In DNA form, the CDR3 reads TGCGCCAGCAGTTTTGTCCAGGGCACAGATACGCAGTATTTT. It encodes CASSFVQGTDTQYF.

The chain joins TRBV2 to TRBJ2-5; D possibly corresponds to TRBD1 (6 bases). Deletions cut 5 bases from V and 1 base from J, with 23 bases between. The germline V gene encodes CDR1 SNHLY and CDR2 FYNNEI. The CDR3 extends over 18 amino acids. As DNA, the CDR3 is TGTGCCAGCAGTAACACAAAGGGGGTAGGGACCGGCCAAGAGACCCAGTACTTC. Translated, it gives CASSNTKGVGTGQETQYF.

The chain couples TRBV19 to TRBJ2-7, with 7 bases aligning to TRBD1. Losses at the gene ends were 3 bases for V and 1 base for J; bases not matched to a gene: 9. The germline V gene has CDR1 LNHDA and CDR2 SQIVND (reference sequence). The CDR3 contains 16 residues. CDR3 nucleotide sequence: TGTGCCAGTAGTATCGAGGGTGGGACAGTTTCCTACGAGCAGTACTTC. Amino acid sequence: CASSIEGGTVSYEQYF. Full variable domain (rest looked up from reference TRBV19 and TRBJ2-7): DGGITQSPKYLFRKEGQNVTLSCEQNLNHDAMYWYRQDPGQGLRLIYYSQIVNDFQKGDIAEGYSVSREKKESFPLTVTSAQKNPTAFYLCASSIEGGTVSYEQYFGPGTRLTVT.

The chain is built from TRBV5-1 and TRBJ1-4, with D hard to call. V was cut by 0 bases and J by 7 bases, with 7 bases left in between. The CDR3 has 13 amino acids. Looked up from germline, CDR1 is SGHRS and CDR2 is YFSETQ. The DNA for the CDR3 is TGCGCCAGCAGCTTGGCCCCCCGTGAAAAACTGTTTTTT. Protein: CASSLAPREKLFF.

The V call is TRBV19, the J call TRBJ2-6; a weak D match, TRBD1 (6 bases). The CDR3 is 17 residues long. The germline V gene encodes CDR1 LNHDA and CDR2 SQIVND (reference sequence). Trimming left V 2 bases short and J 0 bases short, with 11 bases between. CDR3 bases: TGTGCCAGTAGTATATTGGGGGCCCGCTCTGGGGCCAACGTCCTGACTTTC. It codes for CASSILGARSGANVLTF.

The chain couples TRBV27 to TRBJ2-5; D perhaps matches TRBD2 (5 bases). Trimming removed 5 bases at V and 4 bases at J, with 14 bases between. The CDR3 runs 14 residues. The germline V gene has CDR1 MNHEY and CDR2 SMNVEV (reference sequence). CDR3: CASSPSRGGETQYF. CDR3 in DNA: TGTGCCAGCAGTCCCTCTAGAGGAGGAGAGACCCAGTACTTC.

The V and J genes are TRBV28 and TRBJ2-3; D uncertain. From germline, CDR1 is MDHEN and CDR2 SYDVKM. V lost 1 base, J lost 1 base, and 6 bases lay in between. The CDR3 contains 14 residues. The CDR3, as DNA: TGTGCCAGCAGTTTATTGCAGGGCACAGATACGCAGTATTTT. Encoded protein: CASSLLQGTDTQYF.

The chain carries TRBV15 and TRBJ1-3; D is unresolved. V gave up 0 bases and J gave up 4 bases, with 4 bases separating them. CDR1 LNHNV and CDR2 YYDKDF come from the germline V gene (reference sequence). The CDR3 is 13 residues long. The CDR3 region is CATSRDRGNTIYF. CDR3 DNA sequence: TGTGCCACCAGCAGAGATAGAGGAAACACCATATATTTT.